The present T cell receptor beta chain was sequenced within a study of blood T cell repertoires in COVID-19. The CDR3 has 14 residues. Trimming stripped 0 bases from V and 9 bases from J, with 14 bases between. Germline V gene sequence: CDR1 MNHEY, CDR2 SVGAGI. The method was immunoSEQ multiplex PCR; TCRdb's version includes in-frame clones alone and lacks a portion of them. This sample carries under 300,000 clones, about 88% of them seen once, and the ten largest clones take about 3.5%. Input material: peripheral blood. The receptor was isolated from a man between 18 and 35 years old with active or convalescent COVID-19. The J gene is TRBJ2-5, the V gene TRBV6-5, with a tentative D call TRBD1 (5 bases). The CDR3: CASSYSYQGLAQYF. DNA for the CDR3: TGTGCCAGCAGTTACTCGTATCAGGGCTTAGCCCAGTACTTC.